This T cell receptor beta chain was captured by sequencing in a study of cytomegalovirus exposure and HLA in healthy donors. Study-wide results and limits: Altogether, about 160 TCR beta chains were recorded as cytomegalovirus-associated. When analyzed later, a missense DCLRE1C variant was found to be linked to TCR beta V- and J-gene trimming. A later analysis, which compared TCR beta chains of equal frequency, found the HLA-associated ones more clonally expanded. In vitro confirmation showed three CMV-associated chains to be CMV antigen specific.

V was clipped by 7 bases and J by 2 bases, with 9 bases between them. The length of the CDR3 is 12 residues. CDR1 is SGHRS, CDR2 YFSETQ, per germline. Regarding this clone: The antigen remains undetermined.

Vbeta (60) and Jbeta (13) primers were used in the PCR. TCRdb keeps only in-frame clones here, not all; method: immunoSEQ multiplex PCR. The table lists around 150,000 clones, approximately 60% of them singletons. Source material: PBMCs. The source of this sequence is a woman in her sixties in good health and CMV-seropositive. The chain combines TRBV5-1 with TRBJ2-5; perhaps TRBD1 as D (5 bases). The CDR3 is CASYRQQETQYF. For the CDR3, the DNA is TGCGCCAGCTATAGACAGCAAGAGACCCAGTACTTC. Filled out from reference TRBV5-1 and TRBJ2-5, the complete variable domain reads KAGVTQTPRYLIKTRGQQVTLSCSPISGHRSVSWYQQTPGQGLQFLFEYFSETQRNKGNFPGRFSGRQFSNSRSEMNVSTLELGDSALYLCASYRQQETQYFGPGTRLLVL.